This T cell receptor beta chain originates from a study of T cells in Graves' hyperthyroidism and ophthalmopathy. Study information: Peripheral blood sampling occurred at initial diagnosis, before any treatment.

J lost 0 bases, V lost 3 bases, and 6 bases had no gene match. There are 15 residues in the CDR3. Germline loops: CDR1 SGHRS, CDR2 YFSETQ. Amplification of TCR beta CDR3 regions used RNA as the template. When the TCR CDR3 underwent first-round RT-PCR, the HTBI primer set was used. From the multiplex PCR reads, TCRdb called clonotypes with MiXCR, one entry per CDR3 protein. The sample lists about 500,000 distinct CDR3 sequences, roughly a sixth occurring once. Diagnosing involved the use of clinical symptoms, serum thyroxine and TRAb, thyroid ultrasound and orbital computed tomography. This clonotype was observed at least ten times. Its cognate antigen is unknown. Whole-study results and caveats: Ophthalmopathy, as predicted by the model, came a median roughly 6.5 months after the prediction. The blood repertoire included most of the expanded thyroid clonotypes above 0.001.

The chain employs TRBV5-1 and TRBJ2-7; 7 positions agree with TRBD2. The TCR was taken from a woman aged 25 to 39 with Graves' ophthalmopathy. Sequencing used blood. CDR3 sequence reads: CASSSGGGGSYEQYF. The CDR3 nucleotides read TGCGCCAGCAGCTCTGGAGGCGGGGGCTCCTACGAGCAGTACTTC.